This TCR beta chain was documented in a study of molecular identifiers for immune sequencing clone quantification. General study results and limits: Over 98% of CMV-specific effector molecules, but under 1% of naive ones, were in clones above 20 copies.

Germline V gene sequence: CDR1 MGHRA, CDR2 YSYEKL. The CDR3 is 15 amino acids. Preparation methods for the bulk TCR libraries were those previously described, with listed TCR primers. TCRdb itself ran the PCR reads through MiXCR, one entry per CDR3 protein. The sample holds 300,000 to 350,000 distinct CDR3 sequences, over 20% seen once. Libraries used roughly 20,000 to 1,100,000 sorted naive CD8 T cells and 10%, 30% or 50% RNA input. Sorting defined naive CD8 T cells as CD8+CD4-CCR7+CD45RA+. Remarks on this clonotype: The antigen is not known. This may arise from a read error, as a much more abundant clone is one base away.

The V call is TRBV4-1, the J call TRBJ2-3, with D perhaps given as TRBD1 or TRBD2 (6 bases each). The source is a human donor in good health. Some libraries in this study had Jurkat cell RNA spiked in. The sequencing sample was made of naive CD8+ T cells from blood, with Jurkat cell RNA spiked in. Regarding subset: FACS-sorted CD8+CD4-CCR7+CD45RA+ naive T cells. The CDR3 here is CASSQSGKRGDTRYF. The DNA for the CDR3 is TGCGCCAGCAGCCAATCAGGGAAGAGGGGGGATACGCGGTATTTT.